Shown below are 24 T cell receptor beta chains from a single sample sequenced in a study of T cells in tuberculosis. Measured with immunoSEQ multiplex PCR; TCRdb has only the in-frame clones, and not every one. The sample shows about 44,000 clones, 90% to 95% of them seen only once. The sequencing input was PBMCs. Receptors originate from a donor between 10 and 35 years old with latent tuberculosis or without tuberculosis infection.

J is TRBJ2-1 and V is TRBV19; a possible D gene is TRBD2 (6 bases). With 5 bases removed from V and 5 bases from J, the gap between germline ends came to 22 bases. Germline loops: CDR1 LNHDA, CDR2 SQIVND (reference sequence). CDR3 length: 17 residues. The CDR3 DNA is TGTGCCAGTAGTCTCCAAGTAGGGCTAGCGATTAACAATGAGCAGTTCTTC. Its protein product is CASSLQVGLAINNEQFF.

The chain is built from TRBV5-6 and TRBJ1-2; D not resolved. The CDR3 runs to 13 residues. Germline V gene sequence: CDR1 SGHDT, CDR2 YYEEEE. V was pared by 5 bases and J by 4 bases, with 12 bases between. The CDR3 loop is CASSTNRFYGYTF. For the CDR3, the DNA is TGTGCCAGCAGTACGAACAGATTCTATGGCTACACCTTC.

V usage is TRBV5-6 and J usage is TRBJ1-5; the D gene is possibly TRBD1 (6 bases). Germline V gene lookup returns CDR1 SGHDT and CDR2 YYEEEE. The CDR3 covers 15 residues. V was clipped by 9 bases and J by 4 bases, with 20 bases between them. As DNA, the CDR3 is TGTGCCACGCTGTCGGGACAACATACAAATCAGCCCCAGCATTTT. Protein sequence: CATLSGQHTNQPQHF.

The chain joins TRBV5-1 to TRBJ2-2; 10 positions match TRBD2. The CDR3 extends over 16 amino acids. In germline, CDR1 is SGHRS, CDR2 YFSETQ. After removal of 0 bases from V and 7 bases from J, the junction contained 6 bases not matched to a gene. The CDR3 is CASSLGGTSDFGELFF. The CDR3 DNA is TGCGCCAGCAGCTTGGGGGGGACTAGCGACTTCGGGGAGCTGTTTTTT.

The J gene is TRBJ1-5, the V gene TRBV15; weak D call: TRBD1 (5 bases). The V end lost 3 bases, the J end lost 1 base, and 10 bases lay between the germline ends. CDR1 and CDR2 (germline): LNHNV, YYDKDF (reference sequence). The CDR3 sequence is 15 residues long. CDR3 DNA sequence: TGTGCCACCAGCAGGGCCGGGGGGAGCAATCAGCCCCAGCATTTT. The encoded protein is CATSRAGGSNQPQHF.

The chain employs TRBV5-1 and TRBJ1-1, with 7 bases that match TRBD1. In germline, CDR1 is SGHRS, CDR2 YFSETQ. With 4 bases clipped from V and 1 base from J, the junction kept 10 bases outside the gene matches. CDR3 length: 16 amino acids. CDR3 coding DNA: TGCGCCAGCAGCCGGGACAGCTTCGGGGGGAACACTGAAGCTTTCTTT. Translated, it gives CASSRDSFGGNTEAFF.

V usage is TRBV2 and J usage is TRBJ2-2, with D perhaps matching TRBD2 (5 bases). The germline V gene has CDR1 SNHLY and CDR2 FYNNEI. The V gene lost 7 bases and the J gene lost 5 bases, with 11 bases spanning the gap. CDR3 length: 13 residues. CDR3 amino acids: CASKRVETGELFF. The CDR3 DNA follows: TGTGCCAGCAAGAGGGTGGAGACCGGGGAGCTGTTTTTT.

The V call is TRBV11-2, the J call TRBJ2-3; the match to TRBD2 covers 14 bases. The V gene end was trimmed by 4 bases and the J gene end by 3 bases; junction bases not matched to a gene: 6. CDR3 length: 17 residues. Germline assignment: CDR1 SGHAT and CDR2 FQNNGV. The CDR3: CASSSTGTSGRTDTQYF. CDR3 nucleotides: TGTGCCAGCAGCTCAACCGGGACTAGCGGGAGAACAGATACGCAGTATTTT.

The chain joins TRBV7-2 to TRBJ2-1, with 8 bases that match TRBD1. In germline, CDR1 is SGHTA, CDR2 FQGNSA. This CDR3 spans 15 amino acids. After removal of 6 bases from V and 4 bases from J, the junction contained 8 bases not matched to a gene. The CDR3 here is CASSPDRGVYNEQFF. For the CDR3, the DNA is TGTGCCAGCAGTCCCGACAGGGGAGTTTACAATGAGCAGTTCTTC.

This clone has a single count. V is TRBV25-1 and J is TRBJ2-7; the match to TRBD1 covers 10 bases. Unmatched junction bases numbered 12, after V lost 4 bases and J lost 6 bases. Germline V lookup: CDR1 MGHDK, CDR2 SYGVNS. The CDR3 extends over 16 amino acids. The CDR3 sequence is CASSAESGTGVGEQYF. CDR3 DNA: TGTGCCAGCAGTGCCGAATCCGGGACAGGGGTCGGCGAGCAGTACTTC.

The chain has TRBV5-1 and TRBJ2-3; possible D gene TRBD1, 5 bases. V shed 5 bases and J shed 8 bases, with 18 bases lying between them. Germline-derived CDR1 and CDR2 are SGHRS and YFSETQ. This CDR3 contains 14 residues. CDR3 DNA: TGCGCCAGCAGTGTCAGGGCCAGTGAAGGTACGCAGTATTTT. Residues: CASSVRASEGTQYF.

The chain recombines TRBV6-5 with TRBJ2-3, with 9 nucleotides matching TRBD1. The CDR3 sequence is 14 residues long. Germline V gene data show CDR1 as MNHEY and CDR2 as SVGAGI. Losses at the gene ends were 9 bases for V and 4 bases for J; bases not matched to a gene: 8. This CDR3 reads CASNRGQFPDTQYF. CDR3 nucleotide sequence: TGTGCCAGTAACAGGGGGCAATTCCCAGATACGCAGTATTTT.

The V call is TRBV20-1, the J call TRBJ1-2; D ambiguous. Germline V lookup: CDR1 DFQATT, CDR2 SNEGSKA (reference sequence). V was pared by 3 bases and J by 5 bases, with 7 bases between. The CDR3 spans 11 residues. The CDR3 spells CSASASYGYTF. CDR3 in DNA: TGCAGTGCTAGTGCGTCTTATGGCTACACCTTC.

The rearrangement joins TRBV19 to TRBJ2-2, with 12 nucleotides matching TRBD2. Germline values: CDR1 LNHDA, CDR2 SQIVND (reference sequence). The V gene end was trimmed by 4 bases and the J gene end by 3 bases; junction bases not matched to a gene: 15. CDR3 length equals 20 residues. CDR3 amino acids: CASSSRLAGAQMKHTGELFF. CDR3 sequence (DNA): TGTGCCAGTAGTAGTCGACTAGCGGGAGCCCAAATGAAGCACACCGGGGAGCTGTTTTTT.

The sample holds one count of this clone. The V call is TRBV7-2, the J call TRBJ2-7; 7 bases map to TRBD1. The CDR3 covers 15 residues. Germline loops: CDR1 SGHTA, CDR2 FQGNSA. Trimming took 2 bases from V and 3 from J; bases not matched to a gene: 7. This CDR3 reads CASSLSGGLRYEQYF. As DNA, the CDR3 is TGTGCCAGCAGCTTATCAGGGGGATTACGCTACGAGCAGTACTTC.

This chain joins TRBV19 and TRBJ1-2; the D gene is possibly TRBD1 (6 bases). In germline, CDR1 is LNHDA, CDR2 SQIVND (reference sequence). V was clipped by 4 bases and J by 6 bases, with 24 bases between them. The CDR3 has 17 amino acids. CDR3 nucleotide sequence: TGTGCCAGTAGTACATGGGACAAGGGTGCGTCTTGGGATGGCTACACCTTC. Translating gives CASSTWDKGASWDGYTF.

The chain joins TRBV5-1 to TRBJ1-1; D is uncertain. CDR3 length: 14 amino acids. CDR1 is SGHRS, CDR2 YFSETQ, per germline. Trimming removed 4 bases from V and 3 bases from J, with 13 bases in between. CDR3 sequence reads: CASSPGLSYTEAFF. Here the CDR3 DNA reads TGCGCCAGCAGCCCCGGACTGTCCTACACTGAAGCTTTCTTT.

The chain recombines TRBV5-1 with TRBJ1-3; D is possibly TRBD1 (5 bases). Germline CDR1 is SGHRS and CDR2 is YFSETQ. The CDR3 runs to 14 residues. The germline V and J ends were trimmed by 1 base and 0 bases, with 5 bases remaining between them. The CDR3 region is CASSLQGSGNTIYF. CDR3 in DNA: TGCGCCAGCAGCTTGCAGGGCTCTGGAAACACCATATATTTT.

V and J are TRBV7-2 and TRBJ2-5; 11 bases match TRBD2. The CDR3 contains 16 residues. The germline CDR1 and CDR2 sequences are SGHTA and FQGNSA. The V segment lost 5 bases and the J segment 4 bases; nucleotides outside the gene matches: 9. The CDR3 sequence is CASSPNTGLAGETQYF. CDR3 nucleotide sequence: TGTGCCAGCAGCCCAAACACCGGACTAGCGGGAGAGACCCAGTACTTC.

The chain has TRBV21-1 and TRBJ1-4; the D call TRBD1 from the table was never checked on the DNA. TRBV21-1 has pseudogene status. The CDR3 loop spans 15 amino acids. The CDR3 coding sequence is TGTGCCAGCAGCAACTACAGGGAGAGTAATGAAAAACTGTTTTTT. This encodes CASSNYRESNEKLFF.

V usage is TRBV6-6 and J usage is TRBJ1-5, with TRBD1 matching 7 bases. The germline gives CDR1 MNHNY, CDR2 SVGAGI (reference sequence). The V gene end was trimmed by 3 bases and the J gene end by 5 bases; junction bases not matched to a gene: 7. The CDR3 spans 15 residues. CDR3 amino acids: CASSYVQGVDQPQHF. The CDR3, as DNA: TGTGCCAGCAGTTATGTCCAGGGGGTGGATCAGCCCCAGCATTTT.

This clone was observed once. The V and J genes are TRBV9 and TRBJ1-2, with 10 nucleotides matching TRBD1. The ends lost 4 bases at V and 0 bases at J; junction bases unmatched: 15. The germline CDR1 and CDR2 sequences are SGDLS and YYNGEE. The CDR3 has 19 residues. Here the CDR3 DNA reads TGTGCCAGCAGCCAAACCTATAGACAGGGGGCGTTAGCTAACTATGGCTACACCTTC. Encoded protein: CASSQTYRQGALANYGYTF.

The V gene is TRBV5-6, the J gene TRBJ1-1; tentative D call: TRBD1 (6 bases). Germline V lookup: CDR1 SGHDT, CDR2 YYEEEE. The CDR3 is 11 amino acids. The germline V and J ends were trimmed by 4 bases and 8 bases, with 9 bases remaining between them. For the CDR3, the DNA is TGTGCCAGCAGCGCGGACAGAGAAGCTTTCTTT. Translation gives CASSADREAFF. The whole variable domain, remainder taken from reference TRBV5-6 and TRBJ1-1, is DAGVTQSPTHLIKTRGQQVTLRCSPKSGHDTVSWYQQALGQGPQFIFQYYEEEERQRGNFPDRFSGHQFPNYSSELNVNALLLGDSALYLCASSADREAFFGQGTRLTVV.

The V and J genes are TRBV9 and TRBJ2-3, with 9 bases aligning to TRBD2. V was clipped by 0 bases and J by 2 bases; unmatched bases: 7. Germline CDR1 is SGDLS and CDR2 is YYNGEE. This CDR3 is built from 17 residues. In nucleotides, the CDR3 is TGTGCCAGCAGCGTAGGCCTAGCGGGGCTACCCACAGATACGCAGTATTTT. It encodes CASSVGLAGLPTDTQYF.